Listed here are 21 T cell receptor beta chains from one sample, sequenced in a study of radiation and T cells in renal cell carcinoma. Time point given: blood 4 weeks post-SBRT, at nephrectomy. Treatment meaning: 15 Gy SBRT to primary tumor, nephrectomy 4 weeks later. Clones were read by immunoSEQ multiplex PCR, and TCRdb kept only the in-frame ones, dropping some. The data show 75,000 to 95,000 clones, roughly 80% seen once. The sequenced sample was blood, obtained from a patient whose treatment included radiotherapy and nephrectomy. The receptors shown here come from a man aged 50-59 years with renal cell carcinoma.

The rearrangement uses TRBV28 and TRBJ2-5; TRBD2 might be the D (6 bases). The CDR3 has 13 residues. CDR1 and CDR2 from the germline V gene are MDHEN and SYDVKM. V was trimmed by 7 bases and J by 7 bases, leaving 16 bases between them. The CDR3 nucleotides are TGTGCCAGCAATTCGGGACTCGACGCGACCCAGTACTTC. Translated, it gives CASNSGLDATQYF.

J is TRBJ2-2 and V is TRBV27, with D hard to call. This CDR3 has 14 amino acids. Germline V gene lookup returns CDR1 MNHEY and CDR2 SMNVEV (reference sequence). Trimming cost V 3 bases and J 3 bases, with 8 bases left between them. For the CDR3, the DNA is TGTGCCAGCAGTTTTAACTATTACACCGGGGAGCTGTTTTTT. Protein: CASSFNYYTGELFF.

V and J are TRBV18 and TRBJ2-6; D call uncertain. The CDR3 has 16 residues. Trimming pared 0 bases from V and 4 bases from J, leaving 10 bases between. Looked up from germline, CDR1 is KGHSH and CDR2 is LQKENI. The CDR3: CASSPPSTRGANVLTF. CDR3 DNA: TGTGCCAGCTCACCACCGTCTACGAGGGGGGCCAACGTCCTGACTTTC.

The chain joins TRBV2 to TRBJ2-7; 12 bases line up with TRBD1. V trimming: 4 bases; J trimming: 7 bases; junction bases outside the gene matches: 5. The CDR3 spans 14 residues. Germline-derived CDR1 and CDR2 are SNHLY and FYNNEI. CDR3 amino acids: CASSAGTGGGEQYF. CDR3 nucleotide sequence: TGTGCCAGCAGTGCCGGGACAGGGGGCGGGGAGCAGTACTTC.

This rearrangement joins TRBV28 to TRBJ1-2, with D possibly matching TRBD1 (5 bases). The CDR3 totals 16 residues. CDR1 is MDHEN, CDR2 SYDVKM, per germline. Between the trimmed V and J ends, which lost 8 bases and 1 base, there was a span of 20 bases. The CDR3 protein is CASHWPGAARNYGYTF. CDR3 DNA: TGTGCCAGCCACTGGCCTGGGGCAGCCCGTAACTATGGCTACACCTTC.

CDR3 amino acids: CASSPQVAGGMNTEAFF. As DNA, the CDR3 is TGCGCCAGCAGCCCCCAAGTCGCAGGGGGTATGAACACTGAAGCTTTCTTT. The chain combines TRBV5-1 with TRBJ1-1, with TRBD1 matching 7 bases. Germline-derived CDR1 and CDR2 are SGHRS and YFSETQ. The V and J ends lost 4 bases and 0 bases, in that order; junction bases with no gene match: 12. The CDR3 contains 17 residues.

The sample holds one count of this clone. The chain links TRBV7-6 to TRBJ1-5; no firm D call. Germline V gene lookup returns CDR1 SGHVS and CDR2 FNYEAQ. The V and J ends lost 7 bases and 6 bases respectively, with 13 bases between them. This CDR3 spans 13 amino acids. The CDR3 coding sequence is TGTGCCAGCAACGACGGGGTTAGTCAGCCCCAGCATTTT. It codes for CASNDGVSQPQHF.

The chain joins TRBV27 to TRBJ2-7, with a weak D call TRBD2 (5 bases). V lost 4 bases, J lost 4 bases, and 11 bases lay in between. CDR1 and CDR2 (germline): MNHEY, SMNVEV (reference sequence). The CDR3 spans 13 residues. The CDR3 sequence: CASSSGFSYEQYF. CDR3 nucleotides: TGTGCCAGCAGTTCGGGGTTTTCTTACGAGCAGTACTTC.

This chain connects TRBV6-5 to TRBJ2-5; 10 nucleotides line up with TRBD1. Germline values: CDR1 MNHEY, CDR2 SVGAGI. V shed 2 bases, J shed 4 bases, and the junction held 4 bases outside the gene matches. The CDR3 covers 15 residues. CDR3 sequence reads: CASSYGQGVSETQYF. The CDR3 nucleotides read TGTGCCAGCAGTTACGGACAGGGGGTTTCAGAGACCCAGTACTTC.

The chain uses TRBV11-2 and TRBJ2-7; 8 bases are shared with TRBD2. Losses at the gene ends were 4 bases for V and 0 bases for J; bases not matched to a gene: 5. Germline CDR1 is SGHAT and CDR2 is FQNNGV. The CDR3 is 15 residues long. CDR3 region: CASSSLAENSYEQYF. CDR3 sequence (DNA): TGTGCCAGCAGCTCACTAGCGGAAAACTCCTACGAGCAGTACTTC.

In this sample, this clone turned up once. The rearrangement links TRBV28 to TRBJ2-7; TRBD1 matches at 7 bases. This CDR3 spans 15 amino acids. The trim removed 1 base at V and 7 bases at J, leaving 10 bases unmatched. Germline CDR1 is MDHEN and CDR2 is SYDVKM. The CDR3 nucleotides read TGTGCCAGCAGTTTATTCGGCCGACAGGGTAATGAGCAGTACTTC. This codes for CASSLFGRQGNEQYF.

The chain carries TRBV5-1 and TRBJ1-1, with D maybe TRBD1 (5 bases). This CDR3 contains 13 residues. Deletions cut 5 bases from V and 5 bases from J, with 13 bases between. Per the germline V gene, CDR1 is SGHRS and CDR2 is YFSETQ. The CDR3 loop reads CASSRTQGTEAFF. The DNA for the CDR3 is TGCGCCAGCAGTCGGACCCAGGGAACTGAAGCTTTCTTT.

This rearrangement joins TRBV5-4 to TRBJ2-2; weak D call: TRBD1 (5 bases). V dropped 4 bases and J dropped 0 bases, with 19 bases sitting between them. Looked up from germline, CDR1 is SGHNT and CDR2 is YYREEE (reference sequence). The CDR3 contains 18 residues. CDR3 nucleotides: TGTGCCAGCAGCCTTGAAAGCAGGGCTATAGCGAACACCGGGGAGCTGTTTTTT. This sequence encodes CASSLESRAIANTGELFF. Complete variable domain (other parts from reference TRBV5-4 and TRBJ2-2): ETGVTQSPTHLIKTRGQQVTLRCSSQSGHNTVSWYQQALGQGPQFIFQYYREEENGRGNFPPRFSGLQFPNYSSELNVNALELDDSALYLCASSLESRAIANTGELFFGEGSRLTVL.

The CDR3: CASSFGASSYEQYF. The DNA for the CDR3 is TGTGCCAGCAGTTTCGGGGCCTCTTCCTACGAGCAGTACTTC. The rearrangement uses TRBV27 and TRBJ2-7; tentatively, D is TRBD1 or TRBD2 (5 bases each). CDR1 MNHEY and CDR2 SMNVEV come from the germline V gene (reference sequence). The CDR3 covers 14 residues. V was shortened by 3 bases and J by 1 base, with 10 bases between the two germline ends.

The V and J genes are TRBV28 and TRBJ2-7; D gene uncertain. V shed 6 bases and J shed 3 bases, with 9 bases lying between them. Germline V gene sequence: CDR1 MDHEN, CDR2 SYDVKM. This CDR3 region has 12 residues. CDR3 sequence reads: CASRETDYEQYF. CDR3 in DNA: TGTGCCAGCAGGGAGACGGACTACGAGCAGTACTTC.

This chain connects TRBV5-8 to TRBJ1-2; 8 nucleotides agree with TRBD1. Germline CDR1 and CDR2: SGHTS and YDEGEE. V was clipped by 2 bases and J by 3 bases; unmatched bases: 3. This CDR3 spans 14 amino acids. The CDR3 loop is CASSFSGGHYGYTF. The CDR3 coding sequence is TGTGCCAGCAGCTTTTCAGGGGGCCACTATGGCTACACCTTC.

This sequence joins TRBV6-5 and TRBJ2-3, with D hard to call. V gave up 0 bases and J gave up 4 bases, with 5 bases separating them. Germline V gene lookup returns CDR1 MNHEY and CDR2 SVGAGI. This CDR3 is built from 13 residues. The CDR3 spells CASSYSRSDTQYF. CDR3 DNA: TGTGCCAGCAGTTACTCGAGGTCAGATACGCAGTATTTT.

The chain is built from TRBV29-1 and TRBJ1-5; tentative D call: TRBD1 (6 bases). Per the germline V gene, CDR1 is SQVTM and CDR2 is ANQGSEA. Trimming pared 4 bases from V and 7 bases from J, leaving 17 bases between. This CDR3 is 14 amino acids long. The CDR3 region has the DNA TGCAGCGTTGTCGTATCGGGGGCTGGGCAGCCCCAGCATTTT. This encodes CSVVVSGAGQPQHF.

CDR3 sequence: CASSGVGYNEQFF. For the CDR3, the DNA is TGTGCCAGCAGCGGGGTGGGATACAATGAGCAGTTCTTC. The chain has TRBV6-6 and TRBJ2-1; a possible D gene is TRBD2 (5 bases). CDR3 length: 13 amino acids. CDR1 is MNHNY, CDR2 SVGAGI, per germline (reference sequence). V was trimmed by 6 bases and J by 4 bases, leaving 10 bases between them.

The chain employs TRBV10-3 and TRBJ2-1, with D perhaps matching TRBD2 (6 bases). This CDR3 comprises 12 residues. Germline lookup yields CDR1 ENHRY and CDR2 SYGVKD. Trimming removed 0 bases from V and 15 bases from J, with 12 bases in between. Here the CDR3 DNA reads TGTGCCATCAGTGAGTCGCGGGGAACTTGGTTCTTC. It yields the protein CAISESRGTWFF.

This clone was observed a few times. The rearrangement uses TRBV7-8 and TRBJ1-5; D not resolved. V lost 0 bases and J lost 4, with 10 bases in between. From germline, CDR1 is SGHVS and CDR2 FQNEAQ. The CDR3 length is 15 residues. The CDR3 bases are TGTGCCAGCAGCTTAGCTGGGCAGTTGAATCAGCCCCAGCATTTT. As protein: CASSLAGQLNQPQHF. The full variable domain, rest sourced from reference TRBV7-8 and TRBJ1-5, is GAGVSQSPRYKVAKRGQDVALRCDPISGHVSLFWYQQALGQGPEFLTYFQNEAQLDKSGLPSDRFFAERPEGSVSTLKIQRTQQEDSAVYLCASSLAGQLNQPQHFGDGTRLSIL.